Following are 12 T cell receptor beta chains from one sample sequenced in a study of OX40 agonist ivuxolimab in advanced cancers. The repertoire was sequenced with immunoSEQ multiplex PCR; TCRdb's copy has only in-frame clones and lacks some. The sample lists 34,000 or so clones, 80% to 90% seen once, with less than 25% in the top ten. This specimen was CD4+ or CD8+ T cells sorted from blood, taken in a trial of the OX40 agonist ivuxolimab. These receptors were obtained from an adult with an advanced solid tumor such as melanoma, head and neck, liver or kidney cancer.

This clone was observed once. J is TRBJ2-1 and V is TRBV9, with 7 bases matching TRBD1. This CDR3 has 17 residues. Germline V lookup: CDR1 SGDLS, CDR2 YYNGEE. Germline trimming cut 4 bases from V and 0 bases from J; bases unmatched to any gene: 10. The CDR3: CASSLTQGLSSYNEQFF. CDR3 DNA: TGTGCCAGCAGCCTCACACAGGGGTTAAGCTCCTACAATGAGCAGTTCTTC.

The chain links TRBV7-5 to TRBJ1-5. TRBV7-5 is noted as a pseudogene. The CDR3 covers 13 residues. This chain's CDR3 is CARSLDPNQPQHF. The CDR3 bases are TGTGCCAGAAGCTTAGACCCCAATCAGCCCCAGCATTTT.

This clone was seen only once. The chain carries TRBV18 and TRBJ1-4; 7 bases match TRBD1. J gave up 8 bases and V 0 bases, and 12 bases lay outside the gene matches. The CDR3 has 17 residues. Looked up from germline, CDR1 is KGHSH and CDR2 is LQKENI. The CDR3 loop reads CASSPPSSGGPGEKLFF. The CDR3 DNA reads TGTGCCAGCTCACCACCAAGTTCAGGGGGTCCAGGAGAAAAACTGTTTTTT.

This clone was seen once. The CDR3 DNA follows: TGTGCCAGCAGCAAATCATCGACTAGCGGGAGGGCGGATGAGCAGTTCTTC. Its translation is CASSKSSTSGRADEQFF. The chain recombines TRBV21-1 with TRBJ2-1; the D segment call TRBD2 is taken from the table without a DNA check. TRBV21-1 is deemed a pseudogene. The CDR3 runs 17 residues.

V usage is TRBV11-3 and J usage is TRBJ2-3, with D tentatively TRBD2 (6 bases). The V end was cut by 1 base, the J end by 4 bases, with 18 bases between. CDR1 is SGHNT, CDR2 YENEEA, per germline. The CDR3 extends over 17 amino acids. The CDR3 here is CASSLGTSSNRPDTQYF. The CDR3 DNA sequence: TGTGCCAGCAGCTTAGGAACTAGCTCCAATCGACCAGATACGCAGTATTTT.

The chain uses TRBV5-1 and TRBJ2-6, with 9 positions matching TRBD2. The germline gives CDR1 SGHRS, CDR2 YFSETQ. The CDR3 consists of 18 residues. V shed 0 bases and J 5 bases; nucleotides not matched to a gene: 9. The DNA of the CDR3 is TGCGCCAGCAGCTTGGTGATAGCGGGGGCCTCAAGGGCCAACGTCCTGACTTTC. This codes for CASSLVIAGASRANVLTF.

V gene TRBV6-6 combines with J gene TRBJ2-3, with 8 bases aligning to TRBD2. Germline trimming cut 2 bases from V and 1 base from J; bases unmatched to any gene: 2. Germline V lookup: CDR1 MNHNY, CDR2 SVGAGI (reference sequence). This CDR3 has 15 residues. The CDR3 DNA is TGTGCCAGCAGTTACCGGCGGGGGGGCACAGATACGCAGTATTTT. Translated, it gives CASSYRRGGTDTQYF.

J is TRBJ1-4 and V is TRBV9; D perhaps matches TRBD1 (5 bases). The CDR3 extends over 14 amino acids. Germline loops: CDR1 SGDLS, CDR2 YYNGEE. V was shortened by 0 bases and J by 11 bases, with 14 bases between the two germline ends. CDR3 DNA: TGTGCCAGCAGCGTAGGGGACGGCAAGACTAAACTGTTTTTT. Its translation is CASSVGDGKTKLFF.

CDR3: CASSRYGTEAFF. As DNA, the CDR3 is TGTGCCAGCAGCCGGTACGGCACTGAAGCTTTCTTT. The V gene is TRBV6-6, the J gene TRBJ1-1; no reliable D call. V was shortened by 6 bases and J by 4 bases, with 9 bases between the two germline ends. Germline V gene lookup returns CDR1 MNHNY and CDR2 SVGAGI (reference sequence). This CDR3 is 12 amino acids long.

The chain links TRBV6-5 to TRBJ2-4; the match to TRBD1 covers 10 bases. Trimming removed 5 bases from V and 6 bases from J; junction bases left unmatched: 7. The CDR3 spans 15 residues. CDR1 is MNHEY and CDR2 is SVGAGI in the germline V gene. CDR3 bases: TGTGCCAGCAGTACGACAGGGGGCAAAGGAAACATTCAGTACTTC. This sequence encodes CASSTTGGKGNIQYF.

The chain couples TRBV9 to TRBJ1-3; D gene unclear. This CDR3 contains 15 residues. Germline CDR1 SGDLS, CDR2 YYNGEE. V lost 0 bases and J 0 bases, leaving 7 bases between the germline ends. The CDR3 nucleotides are TGTGCCAGCAGCGTAGGTTCGGCCTCTGGAAACACCATATATTTT. This translates into CASSVGSASGNTIYF.

The V call is TRBV15, the J call TRBJ1-2, with D tentatively TRBD1 (6 bases). CDR1 and CDR2 from the germline V gene are LNHNV and YYDKDF (reference sequence). This CDR3 has 17 residues. Trimming pared 6 bases from V and 6 bases from J, leaving 26 bases between. As DNA, the CDR3 is TGTGCCACCAGGATGGGGGGGGGACACGGCCCGTTCAATGGCTACACCTTC. Translating it yields CATRMGGGHGPFNGYTF.